This record looks at one TCR beta chain sequence and its context. The V gene end was trimmed by 4 bases and the J gene end by 2 bases; junction bases not matched to a gene: 6. Germline V gene sequence: CDR1 KGHDR, CDR2 SFDVKD. The length of the CDR3 is 15 residues. This entry is derived from a study of blood T cell repertoires in COVID-19. The wider study: The origin of the acute and convalescent COVID-19 samples was the United States, Italy and Spain. T cells, B-cell-depleted T cells, or PBMCs supplied cDNA or gDNA.

Original methodology: By means of reference gene primer amplification, nucleated cell counts were estimated. This table comes from immunoSEQ multiplex PCR, and its TCRdb copy is limited to in-frame clones, with some not included. The DNA gave D and trimming, while V, J and clone size come from that table. The table includes 150,000 to 200,000 clones, roughly 90% detected once. The gene calls are TRBV24-1 and TRBJ1-2; 7 nucleotides agree with TRBD1. The sequenced sample consisted of peripheral blood. This TCR was sampled from a woman aged 70 to 79 with acute or convalescent COVID-19. CDR3 nucleotide sequence: TGTGCCACCAGTGACCAGGCACAGGGGAACTATGGCTACACCTTC. It specifies CATSDQAQGNYGYTF.